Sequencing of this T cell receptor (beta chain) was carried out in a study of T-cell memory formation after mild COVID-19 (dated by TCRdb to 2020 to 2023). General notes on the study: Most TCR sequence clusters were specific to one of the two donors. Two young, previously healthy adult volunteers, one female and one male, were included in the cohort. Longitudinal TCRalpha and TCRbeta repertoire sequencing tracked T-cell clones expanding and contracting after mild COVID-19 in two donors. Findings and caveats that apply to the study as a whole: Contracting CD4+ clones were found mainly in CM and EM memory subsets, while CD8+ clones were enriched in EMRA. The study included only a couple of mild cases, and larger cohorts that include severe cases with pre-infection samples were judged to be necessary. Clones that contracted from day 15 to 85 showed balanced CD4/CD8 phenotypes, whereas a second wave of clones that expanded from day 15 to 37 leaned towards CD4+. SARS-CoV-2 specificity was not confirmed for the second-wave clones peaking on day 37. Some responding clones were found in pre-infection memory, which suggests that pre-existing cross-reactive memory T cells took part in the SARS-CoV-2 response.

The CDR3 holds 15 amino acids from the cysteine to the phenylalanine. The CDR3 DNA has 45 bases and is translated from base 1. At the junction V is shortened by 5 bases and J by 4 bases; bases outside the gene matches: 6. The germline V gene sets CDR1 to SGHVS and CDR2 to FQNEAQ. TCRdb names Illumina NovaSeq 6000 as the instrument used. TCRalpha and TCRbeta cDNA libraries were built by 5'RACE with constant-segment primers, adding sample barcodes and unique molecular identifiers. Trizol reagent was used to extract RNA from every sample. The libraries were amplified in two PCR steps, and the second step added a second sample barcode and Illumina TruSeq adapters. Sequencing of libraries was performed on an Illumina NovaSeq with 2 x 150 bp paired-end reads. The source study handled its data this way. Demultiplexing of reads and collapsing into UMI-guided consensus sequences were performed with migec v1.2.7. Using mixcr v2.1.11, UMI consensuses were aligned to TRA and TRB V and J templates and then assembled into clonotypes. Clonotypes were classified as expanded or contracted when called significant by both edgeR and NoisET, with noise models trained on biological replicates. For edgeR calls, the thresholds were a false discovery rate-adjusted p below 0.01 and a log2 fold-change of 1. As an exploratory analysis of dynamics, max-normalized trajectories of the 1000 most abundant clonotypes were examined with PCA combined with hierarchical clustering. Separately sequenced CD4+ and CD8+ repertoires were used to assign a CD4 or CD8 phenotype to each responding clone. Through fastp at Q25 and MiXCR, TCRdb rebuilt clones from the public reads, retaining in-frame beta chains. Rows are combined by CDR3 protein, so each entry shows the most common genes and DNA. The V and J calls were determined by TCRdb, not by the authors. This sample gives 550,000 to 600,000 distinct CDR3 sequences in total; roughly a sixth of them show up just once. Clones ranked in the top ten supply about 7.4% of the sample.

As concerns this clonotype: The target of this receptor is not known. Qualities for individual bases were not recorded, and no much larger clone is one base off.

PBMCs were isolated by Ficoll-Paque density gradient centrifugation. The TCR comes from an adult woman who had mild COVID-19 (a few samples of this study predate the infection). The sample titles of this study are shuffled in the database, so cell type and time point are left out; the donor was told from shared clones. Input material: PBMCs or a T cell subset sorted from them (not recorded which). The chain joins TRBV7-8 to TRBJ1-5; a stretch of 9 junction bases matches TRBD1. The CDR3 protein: CASSTRDRVNQPQHF. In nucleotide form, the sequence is TGTGCCAGCAGCACCCGGGACAGGGTAAATCAGCCCCAGCATTTT.